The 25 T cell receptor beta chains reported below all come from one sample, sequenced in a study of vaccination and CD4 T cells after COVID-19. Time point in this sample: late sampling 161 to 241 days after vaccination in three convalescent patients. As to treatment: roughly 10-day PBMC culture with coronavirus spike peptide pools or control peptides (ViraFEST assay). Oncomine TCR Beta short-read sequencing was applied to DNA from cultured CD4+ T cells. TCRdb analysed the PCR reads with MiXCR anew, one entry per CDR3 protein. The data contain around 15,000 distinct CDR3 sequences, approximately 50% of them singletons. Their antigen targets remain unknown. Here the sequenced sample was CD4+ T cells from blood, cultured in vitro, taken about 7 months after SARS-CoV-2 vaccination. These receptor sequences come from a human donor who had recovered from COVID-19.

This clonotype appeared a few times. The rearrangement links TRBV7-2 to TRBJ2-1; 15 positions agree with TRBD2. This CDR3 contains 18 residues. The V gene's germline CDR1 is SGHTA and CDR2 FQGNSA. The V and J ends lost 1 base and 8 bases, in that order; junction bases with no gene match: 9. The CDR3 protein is CASSLGWTSGGANDEQFF. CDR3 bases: TGTGCCAGCAGCTTAGGTTGGACTAGCGGGGGGGCCAACGATGAGCAGTTCTTC.

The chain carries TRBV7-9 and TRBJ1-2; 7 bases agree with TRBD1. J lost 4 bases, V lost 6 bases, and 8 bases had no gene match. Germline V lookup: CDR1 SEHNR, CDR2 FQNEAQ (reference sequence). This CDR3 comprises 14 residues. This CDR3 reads CASSFRQGSYGYTF. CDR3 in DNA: TGTGCCAGCAGTTTCCGACAGGGTAGCTATGGCTACACCTTC.

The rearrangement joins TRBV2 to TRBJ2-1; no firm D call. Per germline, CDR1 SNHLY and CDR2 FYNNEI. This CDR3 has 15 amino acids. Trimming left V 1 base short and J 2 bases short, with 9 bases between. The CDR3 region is CASSEGTAAYNEQFF. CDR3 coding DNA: TGTGCCAGCAGTGAAGGGACGGCCGCCTACAATGAGCAGTTCTTC.

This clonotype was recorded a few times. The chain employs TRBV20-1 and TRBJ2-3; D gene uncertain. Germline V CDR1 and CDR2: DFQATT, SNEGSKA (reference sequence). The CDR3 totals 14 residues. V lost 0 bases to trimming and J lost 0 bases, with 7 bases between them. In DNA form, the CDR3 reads TGCAGTGCTAGAGAGGGGATTAGCACAGATACGCAGTATTTT. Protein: CSAREGISTDTQYF.

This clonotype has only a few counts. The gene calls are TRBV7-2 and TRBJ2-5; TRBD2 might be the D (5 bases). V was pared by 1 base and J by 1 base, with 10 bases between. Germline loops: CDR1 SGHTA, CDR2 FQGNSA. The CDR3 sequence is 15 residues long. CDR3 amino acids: CASSLGASLQETQYF. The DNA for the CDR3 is TGTGCCAGCAGCTTAGGGGCTAGCCTCCAAGAGACCCAGTACTTC.

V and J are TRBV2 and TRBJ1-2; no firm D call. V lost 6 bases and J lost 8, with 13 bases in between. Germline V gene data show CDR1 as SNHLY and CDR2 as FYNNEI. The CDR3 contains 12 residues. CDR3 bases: TGTGCCAGCAGGATCCATCGGGAGGGCTACACCTTC. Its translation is CASRIHREGYTF. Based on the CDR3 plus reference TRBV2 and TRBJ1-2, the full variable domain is EPEVTQTPSHQVTQMGQEVILRCVPISNHLYFYWYRQILGQKVEFLVSFYNNEISEKSEIFDDQFSVERPDGSNFTLKIRSTKLEDSAMYFCASRIHREGYTFGSGTRLTVV.

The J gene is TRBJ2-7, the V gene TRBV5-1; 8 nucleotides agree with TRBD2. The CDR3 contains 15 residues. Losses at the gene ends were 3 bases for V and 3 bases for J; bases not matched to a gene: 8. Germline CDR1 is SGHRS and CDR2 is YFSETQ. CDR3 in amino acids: CASSSSGRGGYEQYF. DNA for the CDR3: TGCGCCAGCAGCTCCTCGGGTCGGGGGGGCTACGAGCAGTACTTC.

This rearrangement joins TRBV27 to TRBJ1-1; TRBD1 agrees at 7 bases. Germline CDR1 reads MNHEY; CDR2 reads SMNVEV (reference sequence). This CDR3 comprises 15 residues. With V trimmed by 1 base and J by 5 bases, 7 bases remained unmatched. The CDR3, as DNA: TGTGCCAGCAGTTTATTGGTGGCAGGGGGGACTGAAGCTTTCTTT. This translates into CASSLLVAGGTEAFF.

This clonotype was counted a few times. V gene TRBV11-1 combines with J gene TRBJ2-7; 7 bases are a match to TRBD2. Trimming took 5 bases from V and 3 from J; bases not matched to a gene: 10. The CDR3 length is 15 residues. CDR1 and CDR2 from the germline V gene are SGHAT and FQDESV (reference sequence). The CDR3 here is CASSPLGGTLYEQYF. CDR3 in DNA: TGTGCCAGCAGCCCCCTCGGGGGGACCCTCTACGAGCAGTACTTC.

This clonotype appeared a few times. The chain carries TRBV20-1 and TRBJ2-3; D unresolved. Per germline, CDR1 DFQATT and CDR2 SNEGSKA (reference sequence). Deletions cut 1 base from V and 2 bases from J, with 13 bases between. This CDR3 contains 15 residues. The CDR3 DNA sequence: TGCAGTGCTAGAGCGCGGATACCCCACACAGATACGCAGTATTTT. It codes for CSARARIPHTDTQYF.

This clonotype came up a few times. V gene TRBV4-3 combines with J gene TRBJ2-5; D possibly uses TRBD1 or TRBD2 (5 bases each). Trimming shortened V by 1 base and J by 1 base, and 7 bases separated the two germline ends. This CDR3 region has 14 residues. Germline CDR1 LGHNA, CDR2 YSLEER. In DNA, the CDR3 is TGCGCCAGCAGCCAAGCCGGGACCCAAGAGACCCAGTACTTC. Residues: CASSQAGTQETQYF.

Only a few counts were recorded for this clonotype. The CDR3 region has the DNA TGTGCCAGCAGCCAACCCTGGACAGGGGGCGAGCAGTTCTTC. The encoded protein is CASSQPWTGGEQFF. This chain joins TRBV11-1 and TRBJ2-1; TRBD1 matches 11 bases. V lost 5 bases and J lost 10; bases outside the gene matches: 7. This CDR3 is 14 amino acids long. Per the germline V gene, CDR1 is SGHAT and CDR2 is FQDESV (reference sequence).

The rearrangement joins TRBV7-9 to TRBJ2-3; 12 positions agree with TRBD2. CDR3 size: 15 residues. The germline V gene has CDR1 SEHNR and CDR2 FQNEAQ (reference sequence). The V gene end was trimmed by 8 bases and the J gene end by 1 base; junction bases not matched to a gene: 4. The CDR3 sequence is CASSGLAGRTDTQYF. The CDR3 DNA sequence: TGTGCCAGCTCGGGACTAGCGGGCCGCACAGATACGCAGTATTTT.

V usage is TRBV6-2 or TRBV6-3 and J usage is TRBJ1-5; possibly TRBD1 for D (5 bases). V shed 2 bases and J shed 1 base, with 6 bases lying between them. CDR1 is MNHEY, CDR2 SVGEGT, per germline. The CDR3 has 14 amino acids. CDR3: CASSYGGSNQPQHF. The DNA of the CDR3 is TGTGCCAGCAGTTACGGGGGAAGCAATCAGCCCCAGCATTTT.

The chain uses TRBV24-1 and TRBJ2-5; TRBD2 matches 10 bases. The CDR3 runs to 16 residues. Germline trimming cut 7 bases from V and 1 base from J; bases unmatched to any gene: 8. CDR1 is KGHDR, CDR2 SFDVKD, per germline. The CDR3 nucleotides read TGTGCCACCAGGACTAGCGGGCAGCCACCCCAAGAGACCCAGTACTTC. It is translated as CATRTSGQPPQETQYF.

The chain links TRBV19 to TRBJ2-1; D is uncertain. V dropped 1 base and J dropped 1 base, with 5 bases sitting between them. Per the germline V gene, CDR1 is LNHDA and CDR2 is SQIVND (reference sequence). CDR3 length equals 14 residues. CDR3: CASSIVTSYNEQFF. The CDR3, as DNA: TGTGCCAGTAGTATAGTAACGTCCTACAATGAGCAGTTCTTC.

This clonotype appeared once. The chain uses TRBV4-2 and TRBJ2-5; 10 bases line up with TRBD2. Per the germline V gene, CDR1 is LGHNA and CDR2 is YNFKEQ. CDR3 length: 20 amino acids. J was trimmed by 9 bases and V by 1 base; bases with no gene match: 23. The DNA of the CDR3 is TGTGCCAGCAGCCAAGTTGGGGCTAGGGGGGCACTAGCGGGATCCGTCCCCCAGTACTTC. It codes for CASSQVGARGALAGSVPQYF.

The chain's CDR3 is CAWSAGLLGETQYF. The CDR3 DNA is TGTGCCTGGAGTGCAGGCCTCCTGGGGGAGACCCAGTACTTC. The chain recombines TRBV30 with TRBJ2-5; D uncertain. The V gene's germline CDR1 is GTSNPN and CDR2 SVGIG (reference sequence). V lost 1 base and J 5 bases, leaving 14 bases between the germline ends. The CDR3 is made up of 14 amino acids. The full variable domain, with the rest looked up from reference TRBV30 and TRBJ2-5, is SQTIHQWPATLVQPVGSPLSLECTVEGTSNPNLYWYRQAAGRGLQLLFYSVGIGQISSEVPQNLSASRPQDRQFILSSKKLLLSDSGFYLCAWSAGLLGETQYFGPGTRLLVL.

CDR3 amino acids: CASSWDRGQETQYF. The CDR3 region has the DNA TGTGCCAGCAGCTGGGACAGGGGACAAGAGACCCAGTACTTC. The J gene is TRBJ2-5, the V gene TRBV5-4; TRBD1 aligns across 10 bases. The V and J ends lost 3 bases and 2 bases, in that order; junction bases with no gene match: 1. The CDR3 is made up of 14 amino acids. Germline loops: CDR1 SGHNT, CDR2 YYREEE (reference sequence).

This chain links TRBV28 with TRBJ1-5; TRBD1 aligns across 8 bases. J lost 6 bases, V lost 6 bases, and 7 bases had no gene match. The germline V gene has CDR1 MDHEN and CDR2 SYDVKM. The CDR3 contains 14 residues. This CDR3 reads CASRPGGESQPQHF. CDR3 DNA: TGTGCCAGCAGACCAGGGGGCGAGAGTCAGCCCCAGCATTTT.

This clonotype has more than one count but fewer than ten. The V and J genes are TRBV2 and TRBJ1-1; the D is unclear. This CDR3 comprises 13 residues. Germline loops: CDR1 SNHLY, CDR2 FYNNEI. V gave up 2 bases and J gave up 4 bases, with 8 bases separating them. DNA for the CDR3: TGTGCCAGCAGTGAACAGGTTTCCACTGAAGCTTTCTTT. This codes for CASSEQVSTEAFF.

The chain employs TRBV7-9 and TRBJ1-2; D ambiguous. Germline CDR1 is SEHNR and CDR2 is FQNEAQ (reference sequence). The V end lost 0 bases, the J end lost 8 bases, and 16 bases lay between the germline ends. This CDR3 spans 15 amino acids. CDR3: CASSLAEAAHSGYTF. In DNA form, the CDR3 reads TGTGCCAGCAGCTTAGCGGAGGCAGCTCATTCCGGCTACACCTTC. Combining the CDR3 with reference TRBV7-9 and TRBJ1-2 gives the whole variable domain DTGVSQNPRHKITKRGQNVTFRCDPISEHNRLYWYRQTLGQGPEFLTYFQNEAQLEKSRLLSDRFSAERPKGSFSTLEIQRTEQGDSAMYLCASSLAEAAHSGYTFGSGTRLTVV.

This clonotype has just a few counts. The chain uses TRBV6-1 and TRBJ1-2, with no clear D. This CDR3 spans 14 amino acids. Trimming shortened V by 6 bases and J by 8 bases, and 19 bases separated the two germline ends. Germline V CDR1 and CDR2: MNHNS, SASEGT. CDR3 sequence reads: CASSQGPHGPGYTF. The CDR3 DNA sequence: TGTGCCAGCAGCCAAGGGCCTCACGGGCCAGGCTACACCTTC.

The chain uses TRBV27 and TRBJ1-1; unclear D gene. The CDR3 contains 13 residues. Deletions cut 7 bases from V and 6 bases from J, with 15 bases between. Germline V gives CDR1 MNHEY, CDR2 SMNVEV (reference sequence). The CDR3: CASNARGSAEAFF. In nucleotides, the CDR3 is TGTGCCAGCAATGCGCGGGGTTCGGCTGAAGCTTTCTTT.

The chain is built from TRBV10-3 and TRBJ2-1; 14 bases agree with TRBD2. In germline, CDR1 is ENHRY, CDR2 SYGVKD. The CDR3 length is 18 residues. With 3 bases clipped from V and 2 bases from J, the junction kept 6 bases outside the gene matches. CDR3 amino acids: CAISDRGLAGAAYNEQFF. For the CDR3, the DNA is TGTGCCATCAGTGATAGGGGACTAGCGGGAGCCGCCTACAATGAGCAGTTCTTC.